The 12 T cell receptor beta chains reported below all come from one sample, sequenced in a study of early T cells in non-severe SARS-CoV-2 infection. TCRdb called the 5' RACE reads again in MiXCR, with one record for every CDR3 protein. The sample yields 35,000 to 45,000 distinct CDR3 sequences, more than 9% seen once. The source material was whole blood. The origin of the receptors is an adult who was a healthcare worker with PCR-confirmed SARS-CoV-2 infection or an uninfected control (not recorded which).

This clonotype was counted many times. This chain joins TRBV20-1 and TRBJ2-3, with 8 bases aligning to TRBD1. The ends lost 4 bases at V and 3 bases at J; junction bases unmatched: 6. CDR1 is DFQATT and CDR2 is SNEGSKA in the germline V gene (reference sequence). The CDR3 sequence is 14 residues long. In DNA form, the CDR3 reads TGCAGTGCTACGGACAGGGAAAGTACAGATACGCAGTATTTT. It yields the protein CSATDRESTDTQYF.

This clonotype came up many times. Here the CDR3 DNA reads TGTGCCAGCAGCTTAGTACCGGGTTGGTCCACAGATACGCAGTATTTT. Amino acid sequence: CASSLVPGWSTDTQYF. This chain joins TRBV11-2 and TRBJ2-3; D gene unclear. Germline CDR1 SGHAT, CDR2 FQNNGV. The CDR3 consists of 16 residues. V gave up 1 base and J gave up 2 bases, with 13 bases separating them.

A few counts support this clonotype. The chain recombines TRBV27 with TRBJ1-2; D remains ambiguous. Germline V gene lookup returns CDR1 MNHEY and CDR2 SMNVEV (reference sequence). The CDR3 length is 14 residues. Trimming stripped 0 bases from V and 2 bases from J, with 7 bases between. The chain's CDR3 is CASSLSWTNYGYTF. DNA for the CDR3: TGTGCCAGCAGTTTATCTTGGACGAACTATGGCTACACCTTC.

This clonotype was seen many times. The gene calls are TRBV7-2 and TRBJ1-4; unclear D gene. The germline CDR1 and CDR2 sequences are SGHTA and FQGNSA. V shed 1 base and J shed 13 bases, with 13 bases lying between them. CDR3 length: 13 residues. CDR3 sequence: CASSLGREALLFF. In nucleotides, the CDR3 is TGTGCCAGCAGCTTAGGGCGAGAGGCGTTACTGTTTTTT.

This clonotype was found a few times. This chain joins TRBV7-8 and TRBJ1-1, with D hard to call. The germline CDR1 and CDR2 sequences are SGHVS and FQNEAQ. V was pared by 3 bases and J by 4 bases, with 12 bases between. This CDR3 contains 14 residues. The CDR3, as DNA: TGTGCCAGCAGCTTTATCACCACGAGCACTGAAGCTTTCTTT. This codes for CASSFITTSTEAFF.

The V and J genes are TRBV20-1 and TRBJ2-5; 10 bases agree with TRBD2. The length of the CDR3 is 15 residues. CDR1 and CDR2 (germline): DFQATT, SNEGSKA (reference sequence). V trimming: 7 bases; J trimming: 4 bases; junction bases outside the gene matches: 12. In DNA form, the CDR3 reads TGCAGTGTAGCGACCCCAGCGGGAGGGCGAGAGACCCAGTACTTC. It translates to CSVATPAGGRETQYF.

This clonotype was detected many times. This chain connects TRBV5-4 to TRBJ2-5, with D unclear. With 0 bases removed from V and 4 bases from J, the gap between germline ends came to 7 bases. The CDR3 is 13 residues long. Germline CDR1 reads SGHNT; CDR2 reads YYREEE (reference sequence). DNA for the CDR3: TGTGCCAGCAGCTTGGACACGAGAGAGACCCAGTACTTC. Its translation: CASSLDTRETQYF.

This clonotype was seen ten or more times. The V and J genes are TRBV19 and TRBJ2-1; no reliable D call. Trimming cost V 5 bases and J 10 bases, with 12 bases left between them. Germline CDR1 reads LNHDA; CDR2 reads SQIVND (reference sequence). This CDR3 is 12 amino acids long. The CDR3 coding sequence is TGTGCCAGTAGTTTTCTGGCCGCGGAGCAGTTCTTC. This gives the protein CASSFLAAEQFF.

In its sample, this clonotype was seen many times. This sequence joins TRBV3-1 and TRBJ2-7, with D perhaps matching TRBD1 (5 bases). V gave up 0 bases and J gave up 13 bases, with 16 bases separating them. CDR3 size: 13 residues. Per germline, CDR1 LGHDT and CDR2 YNNKEL (reference sequence). CDR3 in DNA: TGTGCCAGCAGCCAAGATCGAAGGGGCGCATGCTACTTC. Translated, it gives CASSQDRRGACYF.

This clonotype was counted at least ten times. CDR3 sequence reads: CASSTSGSSYNEQFF. The CDR3 DNA reads TGTGCCAGCTCAACTAGCGGGAGCTCCTACAATGAGCAGTTCTTC. This sequence joins TRBV6-4 and TRBJ2-1, with TRBD2 identical over 11 bases. The ends lost 8 bases at V and 0 bases at J; junction bases unmatched: 3. CDR1 MRHNA and CDR2 SNTAGT come from the germline V gene. CDR3 length: 15 residues.

The table lists this clonotype with a few counts. The chain recombines TRBV10-3 with TRBJ2-7, with 8 bases aligning to TRBD1. Germline V gene data show CDR1 as ENHRY and CDR2 as SYGVKD. CDR3 length: 15 amino acids. V trimming: 5 bases; J trimming: 2 bases; junction bases outside the gene matches: 8. The CDR3 reads CAISSRTGSTYEQYF. CDR3 coding DNA: TGTGCCATCAGTTCCAGGACAGGGTCTACCTACGAGCAGTACTTC.

The V gene is TRBV6-5, the J gene TRBJ1-4, with D perhaps matching TRBD1 (5 bases). Germline loops: CDR1 MNHEY, CDR2 SVGAGI. The CDR3 has 12 residues. Trimming stripped 4 bases from V and 15 bases from J, with 15 bases between. The CDR3 sequence: CASSSPAGLMFF. The CDR3 nucleotides read TGTGCCAGCAGTTCCCCCGCGGGACTGATGTTTTTT.